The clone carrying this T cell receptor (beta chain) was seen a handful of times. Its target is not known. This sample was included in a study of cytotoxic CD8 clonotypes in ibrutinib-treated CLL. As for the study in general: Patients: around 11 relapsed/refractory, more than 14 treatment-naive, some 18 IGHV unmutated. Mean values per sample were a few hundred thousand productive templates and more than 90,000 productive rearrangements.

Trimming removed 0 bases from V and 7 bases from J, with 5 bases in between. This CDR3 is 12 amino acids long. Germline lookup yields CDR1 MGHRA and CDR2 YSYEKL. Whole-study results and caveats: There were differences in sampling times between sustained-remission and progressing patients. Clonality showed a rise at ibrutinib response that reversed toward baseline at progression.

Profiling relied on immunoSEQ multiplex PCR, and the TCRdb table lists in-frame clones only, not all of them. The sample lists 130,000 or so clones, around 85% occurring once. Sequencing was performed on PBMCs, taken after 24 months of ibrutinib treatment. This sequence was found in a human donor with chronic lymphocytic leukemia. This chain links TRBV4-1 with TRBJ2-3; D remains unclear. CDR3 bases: TGCGCCAGCAGCCAAGAGTCGAATACGCAGTATTTT. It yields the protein CASSQESNTQYF.